The TCR beta chain under discussion was sequenced for a study of OX40 agonist ivuxolimab in advanced cancers. This table comes from immunoSEQ multiplex PCR, and its TCRdb copy is limited to in-frame clones, with some not included. The sample includes tens of thousands of clones, approximately 90% seen only once; the top ten take approximately 1.3%. Sampled blood was obtained at baseline, cycle 4 day 1, and cycle 7 day 1. The V gene end was trimmed by 0 bases and the J gene end by 0 bases; junction bases not matched to a gene: 13. The CDR3 covers 19 residues. Per germline, CDR1 SGHRS and CDR2 YFSETQ. The sample in question was CD4+ or CD8+ T cells sorted from blood, obtained in a trial of the OX40 agonist ivuxolimab. The receptor's source is an adult with an advanced solid tumor such as melanoma, head and neck, liver or kidney cancer. The V call is TRBV5-1, the J call TRBJ2-3; 7 nucleotides align to TRBD2. CDR3 DNA sequence: TGCGCCAGCAGCTTGGCTGGGGCGGGAGCCCTACTCAGCACAGATACGCAGTATTTT. It specifies CASSLAGAGALLSTDTQYF. The full variable domain, with the rest looked up from reference TRBV5-1 and TRBJ2-3, is KAGVTQTPRYLIKTRGQQVTLSCSPISGHRSVSWYQQTPGQGLQFLFEYFSETQRNKGNFPGRFSGRQFSNSRSEMNVSTLELGDSALYLCASSLAGAGALLSTDTQYFGPGTRLTVL.